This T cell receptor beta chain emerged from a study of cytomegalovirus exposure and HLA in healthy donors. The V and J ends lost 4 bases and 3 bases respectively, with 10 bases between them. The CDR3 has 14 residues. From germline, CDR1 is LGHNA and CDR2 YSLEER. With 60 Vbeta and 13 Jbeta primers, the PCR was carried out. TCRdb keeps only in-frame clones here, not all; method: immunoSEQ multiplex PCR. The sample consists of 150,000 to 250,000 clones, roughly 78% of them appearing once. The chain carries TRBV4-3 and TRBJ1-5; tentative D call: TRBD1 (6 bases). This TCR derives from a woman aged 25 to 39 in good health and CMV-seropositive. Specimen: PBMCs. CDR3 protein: CASSPGHHNQPQHF. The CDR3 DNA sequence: TGCGCCAGCAGCCCGGGACACCACAATCAGCCCCAGCATTTT.